These 7 T cell receptor beta chains share one sample of origin, sequenced in a study of cytomegalovirus exposure and HLA in healthy donors. PCR amplification relied on 60 Vbeta primers (plus 13 Jbeta primers). Repertoires were generated with immunoSEQ multiplex PCR, while TCRdb's copy carries only in-frame clones and drops some. The table lists 150,000 to 200,000 clones, with 1% to 1.5% in the top ten. The sample comprised PBMCs. The receptors were sampled from a woman aged 60-70 years in good health and CMV-seronegative.

The V call is TRBV7-2, the J call TRBJ1-1, with D tentatively TRBD1 (5 bases). CDR1 and CDR2 from the germline V gene are SGHTA and FQGNSA. This CDR3 contains 15 residues. V dropped 3 bases and J dropped 3 bases, with 14 bases sitting between them. As DNA, the CDR3 is TGTGCCAGCAGCTTGCAGCAGGGTGGATACACTGAAGCTTTCTTT. It codes for CASSLQQGGYTEAFF. Looking up the rest from reference TRBV7-2 and TRBJ1-1 gives the full variable domain: GAGVSQSPSNKVTEKGKDVELRCDPISGHTALYWYRQSLGQGLEFLIYFQGNSAPDKSGLPSDRFSAERTGGSVSTLTIQRTQQEDSAVYLCASSLQQGGYTEAFFGQGTRLTVV.

This chain joins TRBV2 and TRBJ1-2; perhaps TRBD1 as D (6 bases). CDR1 and CDR2 (germline): SNHLY, FYNNEI. This CDR3 is 14 amino acids long. V lost 1 base to trimming and J lost 8 bases, with 14 bases between them. CDR3 residues: CASSEVVRGTGYTF. In DNA form, the CDR3 reads TGTGCCAGCAGTGAAGTAGTCAGGGGAACAGGCTACACCTTC.

This chain links TRBV11-2 with TRBJ2-6; D not certain. The CDR3 has 14 amino acids. Per germline, CDR1 SGHAT and CDR2 FQNNGV. V lost 4 bases, J lost 1 base, and 5 bases lay in between. The DNA of the CDR3 is TGTGCCAGCAGCTCGTTATCTGGGGCCAACGTCCTGACTTTC. This translates into CASSSLSGANVLTF.

This chain's CDR3 is CASSLGQTNQPQHF. CDR3 sequence (DNA): TGTGCCAGCAGCCTTGGACAGACCAATCAGCCCCAGCATTTT. This sequence joins TRBV7-8 and TRBJ1-5, with a weak D call TRBD1 (6 bases). The germline CDR1 and CDR2 sequences are SGHVS and FQNEAQ. The CDR3 loop spans 14 amino acids. Trimming shortened V by 5 bases and J by 3 bases, and 11 bases separated the two germline ends.

The chain has TRBV13 and TRBJ1-2; D is possibly TRBD1 (5 bases). The length of the CDR3 is 15 residues. CDR1 is PRHDT, CDR2 FYEKMQ, per germline (reference sequence). V dropped 1 base and J dropped 4 bases, with 13 bases sitting between them. Written as DNA, the CDR3 is TGTGCCAGCAGCTTAGTGTCACAGGATGTCTATGGCTACACCTTC. It translates to CASSLVSQDVYGYTF.

The chain uses TRBV29-1 and TRBJ2-1; 8 bases align to TRBD2. The germline V gene has CDR1 SQVTM and CDR2 ANQGSEA. The CDR3 totals 14 residues. V shed 3 bases, J shed 7 bases, and the junction held 8 bases outside the gene matches. As DNA, the CDR3 is TGCAGCGTTGATGGAGCGGGAGTAATGAATGAGCAGTTCTTC. This codes for CSVDGAGVMNEQFF.

The CDR3 coding sequence is TGTGCCAGCAGCATAGGACTAGCGGCCCAAGAGACCCAGTACTTC. This translates into CASSIGLAAQETQYF. V gene TRBV5-6 combines with J gene TRBJ2-5, with 10 positions matching TRBD2. This CDR3 has 15 residues. Trimming removed 4 bases from V and 1 base from J; junction bases left unmatched: 4. The V gene's germline CDR1 is SGHDT and CDR2 YYEEEE. The whole variable domain, filled in from reference TRBV5-6 and TRBJ2-5, reads DAGVTQSPTHLIKTRGQQVTLRCSPKSGHDTVSWYQQALGQGPQFIFQYYEEEERQRGNFPDRFSGHQFPNYSSELNVNALLLGDSALYLCASSIGLAAQETQYFGPGTRLLVL.